This TCR beta chain was sequenced during a study of T cells after yellow fever vaccination. Study outcomes and limitations: At approximately 96% for CD4 and about 87% for CD8, most primary-vaccination clones showed up again after the booster. Contaminants from the bulk population, in the form of abundant clonotypes, could be found in FACS-sorted repertoires. Overall, a small share of clonotypes was seen in both CD4 and CD8 compartments.

MiXCR, applied by TCRdb to the 5' RACE reads, yields one record per CDR3 protein. This table holds more than 350,000 distinct CDR3 sequences, 9.5% to 13% found once. CDR3 size: 13 residues. V lost 9 bases to trimming and J lost 1 base; unmatched junction nucleotides: 3. Germline V gene sequence: CDR1 MNHEY, CDR2 SMNVEV (reference sequence). This clonotype was seen ten or more times. Its antigen is as yet unknown. The sample in question was PBMCs, obtained on the day of the first yellow fever vaccination. The source of this sequence is a man between 18 and 29 years old who received the YFV17D yellow fever vaccine. The V and J genes are TRBV27 and TRBJ1-1; 9 nucleotides match TRBD1. CDR3 residues: CASRDRENTEAFF. For the CDR3, the DNA is TGTGCCAGTAGGGACAGGGAGAACACTGAAGCTTTCTTT.